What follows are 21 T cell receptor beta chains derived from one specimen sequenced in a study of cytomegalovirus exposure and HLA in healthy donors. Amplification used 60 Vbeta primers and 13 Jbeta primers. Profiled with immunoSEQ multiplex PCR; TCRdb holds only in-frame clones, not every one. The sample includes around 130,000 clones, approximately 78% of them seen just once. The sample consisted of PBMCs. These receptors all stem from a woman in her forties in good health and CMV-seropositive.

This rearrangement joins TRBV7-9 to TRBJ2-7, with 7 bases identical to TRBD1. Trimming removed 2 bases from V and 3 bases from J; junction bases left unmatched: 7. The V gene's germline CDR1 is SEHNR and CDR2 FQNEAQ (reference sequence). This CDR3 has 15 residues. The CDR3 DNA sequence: TGTGCCAGCAGCTTATCCTTGGGACAGATCTACGAGCAGTACTTC. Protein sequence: CASSLSLGQIYEQYF.

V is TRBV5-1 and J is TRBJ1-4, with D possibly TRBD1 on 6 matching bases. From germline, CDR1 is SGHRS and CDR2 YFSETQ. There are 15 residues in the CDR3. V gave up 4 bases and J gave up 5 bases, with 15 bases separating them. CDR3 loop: CASSALNRENEKLFF. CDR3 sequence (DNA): TGCGCCAGCAGCGCATTAAACAGGGAGAATGAAAAACTGTTTTTT.

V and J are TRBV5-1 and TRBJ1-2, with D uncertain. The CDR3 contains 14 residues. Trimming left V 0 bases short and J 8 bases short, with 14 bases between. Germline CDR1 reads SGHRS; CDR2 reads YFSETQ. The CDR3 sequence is CASSLVQNPHGYTF. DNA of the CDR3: TGCGCCAGCAGCTTGGTACAGAACCCGCACGGCTACACCTTC.

CDR3 amino acids: CASSATGTVNSGANVLTF. The CDR3 region has the DNA TGTGCCAGCTCAGCGACCGGGACAGTTAACTCTGGGGCCAACGTCCTGACTTTC. This chain joins TRBV18 and TRBJ2-6; TRBD1 aligns across 7 bases. CDR3 length equals 18 residues. CDR1 is KGHSH and CDR2 is LQKENI in the germline V gene. After removal of 5 bases from V and 0 bases from J, the junction contained 10 bases not matched to a gene. Full variable domain (remainder filled in from reference TRBV18 and TRBJ2-6): NAGVMQNPRHLVRRRGQEARLRCSPMKGHSHVYWYRQLPEEGLKFMVYLQKENIIDESGMPKERFSAEFPKEGPSILRIQQVVRGDSAAYFCASSATGTVNSGANVLTFGAGSRLTVL.

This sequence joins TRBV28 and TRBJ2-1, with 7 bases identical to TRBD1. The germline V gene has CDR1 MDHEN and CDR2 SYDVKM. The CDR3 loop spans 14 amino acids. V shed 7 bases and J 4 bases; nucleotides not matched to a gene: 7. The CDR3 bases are TGTGCCAGCACGTCGGGACAGAGATACAATGAGCAGTTCTTC. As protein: CASTSGQRYNEQFF.

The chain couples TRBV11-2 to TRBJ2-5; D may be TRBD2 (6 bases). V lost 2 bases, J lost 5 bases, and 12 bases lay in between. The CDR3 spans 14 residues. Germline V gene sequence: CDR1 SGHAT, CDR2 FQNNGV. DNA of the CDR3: TGTGCCAGCAGCTTACAGGGACTCGAGGAGACCCAGTACTTC. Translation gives CASSLQGLEETQYF.

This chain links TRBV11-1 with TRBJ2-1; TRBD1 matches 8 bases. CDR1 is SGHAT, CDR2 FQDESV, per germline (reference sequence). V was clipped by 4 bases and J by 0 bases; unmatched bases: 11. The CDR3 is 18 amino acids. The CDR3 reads CASSWGYRGSSSYNEQFF. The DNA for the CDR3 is TGTGCCAGCAGCTGGGGCTACAGGGGGTCGAGCTCCTACAATGAGCAGTTCTTC.

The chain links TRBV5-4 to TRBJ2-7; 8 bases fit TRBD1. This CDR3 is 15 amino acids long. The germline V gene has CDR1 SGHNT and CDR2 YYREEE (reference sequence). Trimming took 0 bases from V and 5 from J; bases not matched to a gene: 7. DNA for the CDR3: TGTGCCAGCAGCTTGGACAGGGACAGGATTGACGAGCAGTACTTC. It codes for CASSLDRDRIDEQYF.

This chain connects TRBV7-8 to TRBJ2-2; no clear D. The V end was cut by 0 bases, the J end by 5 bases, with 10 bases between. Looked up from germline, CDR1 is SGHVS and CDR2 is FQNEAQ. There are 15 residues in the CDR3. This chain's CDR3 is CASSLAETRTGELFF. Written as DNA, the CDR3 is TGTGCCAGCAGCTTAGCTGAGACTCGAACCGGGGAGCTGTTTTTT.

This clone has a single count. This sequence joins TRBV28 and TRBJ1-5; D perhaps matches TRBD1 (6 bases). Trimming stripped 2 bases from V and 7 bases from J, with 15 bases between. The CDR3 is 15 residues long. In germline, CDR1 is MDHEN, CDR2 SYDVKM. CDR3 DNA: TGTGCCAGCAGTTTACCTATGGGGGCTGGACAGCCCCAGCATTTT. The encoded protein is CASSLPMGAGQPQHF.

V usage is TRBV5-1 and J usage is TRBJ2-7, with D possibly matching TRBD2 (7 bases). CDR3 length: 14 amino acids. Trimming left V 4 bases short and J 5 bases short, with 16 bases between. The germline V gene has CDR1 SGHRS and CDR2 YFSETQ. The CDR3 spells CASSPQGGADEQYF. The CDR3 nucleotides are TGCGCCAGCAGCCCTCAAGGGGGGGCCGACGAGCAGTACTTC.

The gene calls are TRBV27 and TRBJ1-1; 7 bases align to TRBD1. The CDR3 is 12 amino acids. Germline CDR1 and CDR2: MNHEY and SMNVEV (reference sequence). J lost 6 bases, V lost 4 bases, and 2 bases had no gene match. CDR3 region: CASSYRGSEAFF. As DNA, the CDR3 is TGTGCCAGCAGTTACAGGGGCTCTGAAGCTTTCTTT.

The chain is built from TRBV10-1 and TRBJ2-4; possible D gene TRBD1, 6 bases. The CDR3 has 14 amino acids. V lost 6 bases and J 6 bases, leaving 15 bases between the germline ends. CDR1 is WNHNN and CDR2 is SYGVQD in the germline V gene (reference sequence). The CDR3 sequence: CASREDSLLNIQYF. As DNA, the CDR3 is TGCGCCAGCAGGGAGGACAGTCTCTTAAACATTCAGTACTTC.

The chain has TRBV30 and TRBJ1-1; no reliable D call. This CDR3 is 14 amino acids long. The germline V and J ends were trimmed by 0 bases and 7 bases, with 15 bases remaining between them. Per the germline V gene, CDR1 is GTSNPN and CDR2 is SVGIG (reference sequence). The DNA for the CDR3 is TGTGCCTGGAGTGTAGCCCACCCTCACCTTGAAGCTTTCTTT. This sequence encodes CAWSVAHPHLEAFF.

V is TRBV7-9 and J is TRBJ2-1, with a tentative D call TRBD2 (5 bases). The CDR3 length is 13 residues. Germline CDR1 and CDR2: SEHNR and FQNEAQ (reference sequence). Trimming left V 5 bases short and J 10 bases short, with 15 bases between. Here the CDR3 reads CASSPPEAREQFF. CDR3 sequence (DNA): TGTGCCAGCAGCCCTCCGGAGGCGAGGGAGCAGTTCTTC.

The CDR3 is CATSRDNVFSDRRGDEQYF. CDR3 DNA sequence: TGTGCCACCAGCAGAGATAATGTGTTTTCGGACAGGAGGGGAGACGAGCAGTACTTC. This rearrangement joins TRBV15 to TRBJ2-7, with D perhaps matching TRBD1 (7 bases). The germline gives CDR1 LNHNV, CDR2 YYDKDF (reference sequence). Trimming removed 0 bases from V and 5 bases from J, with 26 bases in between. CDR3 length: 19 amino acids.

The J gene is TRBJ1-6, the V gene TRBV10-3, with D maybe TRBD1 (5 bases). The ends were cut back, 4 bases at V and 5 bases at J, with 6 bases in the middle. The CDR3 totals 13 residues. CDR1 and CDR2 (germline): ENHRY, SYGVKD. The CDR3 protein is CAISADNNSPLHF. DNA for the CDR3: TGTGCCATCAGTGCGGACAATAATTCACCCCTCCACTTT.

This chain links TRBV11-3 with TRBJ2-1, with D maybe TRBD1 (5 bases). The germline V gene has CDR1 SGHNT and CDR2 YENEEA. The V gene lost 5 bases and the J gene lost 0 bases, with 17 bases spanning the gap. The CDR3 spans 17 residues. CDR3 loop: CASSPRGGGSSYNEQFF. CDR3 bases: TGTGCCAGCAGCCCAAGGGGTGGCGGCAGCTCCTACAATGAGCAGTTCTTC.

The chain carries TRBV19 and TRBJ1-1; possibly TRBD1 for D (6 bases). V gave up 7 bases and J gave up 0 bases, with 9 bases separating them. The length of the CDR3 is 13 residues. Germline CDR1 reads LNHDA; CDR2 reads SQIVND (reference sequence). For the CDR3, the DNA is TGTGCCAGTACGGGACAAGTGAACACTGAAGCTTTCTTT. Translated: CASTGQVNTEAFF.

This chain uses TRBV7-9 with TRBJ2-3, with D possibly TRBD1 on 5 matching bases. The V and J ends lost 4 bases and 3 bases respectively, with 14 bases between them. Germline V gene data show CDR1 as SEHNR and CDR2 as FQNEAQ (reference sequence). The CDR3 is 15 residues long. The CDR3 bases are TGTGCCAGCAGCTCTCTTGGGCAGGGAACAGATACGCAGTATTTT. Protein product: CASSSLGQGTDTQYF.

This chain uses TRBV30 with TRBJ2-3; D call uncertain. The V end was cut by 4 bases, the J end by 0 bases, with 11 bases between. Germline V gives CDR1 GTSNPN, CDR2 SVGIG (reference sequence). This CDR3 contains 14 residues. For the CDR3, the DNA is TGTGCCTGGAAATCTAGGCTTAGCACAGATACGCAGTATTTT. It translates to CAWKSRLSTDTQYF.